Shown below are 22 T cell receptor beta chains from a single sample sequenced in a study of blood T cell repertoires in COVID-19 (dated by TCRdb to about 2020). The library was built by means of the immunoSEQ multiplex PCR assay. TCRdb provides this immuneACCESS table in a form limited to in-frame rearrangements. Some clones are lacking; in checked studies, under half of them reflect an unresolved V gene, and why the rest are absent is not known. The sample contains some 230,000 clones, around 80% of them found a single time. The ten largest account for 5% to 6.5% of the sample. Material for sequencing was peripheral blood. The receptors derive from a woman aged 55-69 years who had recovered from COVID-19.

This chain connects TRBV7-2 to TRBJ1-6; D remains ambiguous. Trimming took 2 bases from V and 0 from J, leaving 5 bases between them. The germline gives CDR1 SGHTA, CDR2 FQGNSA. This CDR3 spans 15 amino acids. The CDR3 region is CASSLRSSYNSPLHF. For the CDR3, the DNA is TGTGCCAGCAGCTTACGGAGCTCCTATAATTCACCCCTCCACTTT. Supplemented by reference TRBV7-2 and TRBJ1-6, the full variable domain reads GAGVSQSPSNKVTEKGKDVELRCDPISGHTALYWYRQSLGQGLEFLIYFQGNSAPDKSGLPSDRFSAERTGGSVSTLTIQRTQQEDSAVYLCASSLRSSYNSPLHFGNGTRLTVT.

This chain uses TRBV5-1 with TRBJ1-5; possible D gene TRBD1, 6 bases. V lost 4 bases, J lost 6 bases, and 20 bases lay in between. The CDR3 spans 16 residues. CDR1 is SGHRS and CDR2 is YFSETQ in the germline V gene. The CDR3 sequence is CASSPGQFSSGQPQHF. CDR3 coding DNA: TGCGCCAGCAGCCCAGGACAGTTCAGCTCAGGTCAGCCCCAGCATTTT.

This sequence joins TRBV10-3 and TRBJ2-7, with 12 positions matching TRBD2. CDR3 length: 14 amino acids. Germline loops: CDR1 ENHRY, CDR2 SYGVKD. V was clipped by 3 bases and J by 4 bases; unmatched bases: 1. The CDR3 DNA follows: TGTGCCATCAGTGACACTAGCGGGGGGTACGAGCAGTACTTC. Amino acid sequence: CAISDTSGGYEQYF.

This clone was picked up one time. This chain uses TRBV27 with TRBJ2-6, with 7 bases matching TRBD1. Germline V gene sequence: CDR1 MNHEY, CDR2 SMNVEV (reference sequence). The ends lost 5 bases at V and 1 base at J; junction bases unmatched: 8. The CDR3 spans 17 residues. The CDR3 DNA reads TGTGCCAGCAGTCTTTTAAGGACAGGTTCTGGGGCCAACGTCCTGACTTTC. Its translation is CASSLLRTGSGANVLTF. Full variable domain (remainder filled in from reference TRBV27 and TRBJ2-6): EAQVTQNPRYLITVTGKKLTVTCSQNMNHEYMSWYRQDPGLGLRQIYYSMNVEVTDKGDVPEGYKVSRKEKRNFPLILESPSPNQTSLYFCASSLLRTGSGANVLTFGAGSRLTVL.

V usage is TRBV2 and J usage is TRBJ1-6; 10 bases line up with TRBD1. The CDR3 loop spans 14 amino acids. Trimming cost V 6 bases and J 7 bases; bases outside gene matches: 3. In germline, CDR1 is SNHLY, CDR2 FYNNEI. CDR3 amino acids: CASRGQGDNSPLHF. Here the CDR3 DNA reads TGTGCCAGCAGAGGACAGGGGGACAATTCACCCCTCCACTTT.

The chain employs TRBV5-1 and TRBJ2-2; maybe TRBD1 (7 bases). Trimming removed 7 bases at V and 8 bases at J, with 18 bases between. Germline loops: CDR1 SGHRS, CDR2 YFSETQ. The CDR3 contains 14 residues. The CDR3 DNA reads as TGCGCCAGCCATCCTTCAGGGGGGCCGGGGGAGCTGTTTTTT. Protein product: CASHPSGGPGELFF.

For this clone: Within the sample, other DNA sequences also encode this same CDR3. The chain has TRBV30 and TRBJ1-5; D is uncertain. CDR3 size: 13 residues. Germline CDR1 is GTSNPN and CDR2 is SVGIG (reference sequence). V lost 0 bases and J lost 2, with 5 bases in between. CDR3 nucleotides: TGTGCCTGGAGTGTACGAGGCAATCAGCCCCAGCATTTT. Translating gives CAWSVRGNQPQHF.

The V gene is TRBV11-2, the J gene TRBJ2-1, with 12 positions matching TRBD1. After removal of 5 bases from V and 8 bases from J, the junction contained 7 bases not matched to a gene. The CDR3 is 15 residues long. Germline-derived CDR1 and CDR2 are SGHAT and FQNNGV. This CDR3 is CASSPGTGGPDEQFF. The CDR3 nucleotides read TGTGCCAGCAGCCCGGGGACAGGGGGCCCCGATGAGCAGTTCTTC.

The rearrangement joins TRBV29-1 to TRBJ1-2; D is unresolved. The CDR3 has 17 residues. V was clipped by 1 base and J by 3 bases, with 21 bases between them. Germline lookup yields CDR1 SQVTM and CDR2 ANQGSEA. The CDR3 is CSVEAPGSRWPDYGYTF. For the CDR3, the DNA is TGCAGCGTTGAAGCTCCCGGATCGAGGTGGCCCGACTATGGCTACACCTTC.

The rearrangement uses TRBV4-2 and TRBJ1-1; the D gene is possibly TRBD1 (6 bases). Trimming took 6 bases from V and 1 from J, leaving 12 bases between them. The CDR3 covers 14 residues. Germline V gene sequence: CDR1 LGHNA, CDR2 YNFKEQ. CDR3 bases: TGTGCCAGCAGTTTATCGACAGGGAACACTGAAGCTTTCTTT. This codes for CASSLSTGNTEAFF.

This clone was detected a few times. The V gene is TRBV6-2 or TRBV6-3, the J gene TRBJ2-7; D gene ambiguous. The CDR3 totals 13 residues. The V end was cut by 6 bases, the J end by 6 bases, with 15 bases between. CDR1 and CDR2 (germline): MNHEY, SVGEGT. CDR3 sequence reads: CASSLTWSGEQYF. DNA for the CDR3: TGTGCCAGCAGCCTAACATGGAGTGGCGAGCAGTACTTC.

J is TRBJ1-5 and V is TRBV19; a possible D gene is TRBD1 (6 bases). Germline lookup yields CDR1 LNHDA and CDR2 SQIVND (reference sequence). Trimming cost V 4 bases and J 2 bases, with 15 bases left between them. The CDR3 sequence is 16 residues long. This CDR3 reads CASSKYRVEGNQPQHF. CDR3 nucleotides: TGTGCCAGTAGTAAATACAGGGTGGAGGGCAATCAGCCCCAGCATTTT.

This chain joins TRBV27 and TRBJ2-3; D remains unclear. CDR1 MNHEY and CDR2 SMNVEV come from the germline V gene (reference sequence). This CDR3 has 10 residues. V was trimmed by 8 bases and J by 2 bases, leaving 2 bases between them. The CDR3 here is CASLTDTQYF. The DNA of the CDR3 is TGTGCCAGCCTCACAGATACGCAGTATTTT.

The rearrangement uses TRBV7-9 and TRBJ2-3; 9 bases match TRBD2. Germline-derived CDR1 and CDR2 are SEHNR and FQNEAQ (reference sequence). CDR3 size: 17 residues. V lost 5 bases and J lost 3; bases outside the gene matches: 12. In DNA, the CDR3 is TGTGCCAGCAGCCCTAGGGGGACTAGCCGGCTTACAGATACGCAGTATTTT. Translation: CASSPRGTSRLTDTQYF.

The rearrangement links TRBV19 to TRBJ1-1; D might be TRBD1 (6 bases). Germline V gene sequence: CDR1 LNHDA, CDR2 SQIVND (reference sequence). The V end was cut by 6 bases, the J end by 5 bases, with 10 bases between. This CDR3 has 12 residues. The CDR3 protein is CASSRGRTEAFF. CDR3 DNA sequence: TGTGCCAGTAGCAGGGGCCGGACTGAAGCTTTCTTT.

The rearrangement joins TRBV20-1 to TRBJ1-5; 10 nucleotides align to TRBD1. Germline loops: CDR1 DFQATT, CDR2 SNEGSKA (reference sequence). V trimming: 3 bases; J trimming: 3 bases; junction bases outside the gene matches: 8. This CDR3 spans 16 amino acids. For the CDR3, the DNA is TGCAGTGCTAGTAGGGTGGACAGGGGGTTCAATCAGCCCCAGCATTTT. Protein product: CSASRVDRGFNQPQHF.

The V gene is TRBV7-2, the J gene TRBJ1-2; D not resolved. CDR3 length: 15 amino acids. With 2 bases removed from V and 0 bases from J, the gap between germline ends came to 10 bases. Germline V lookup: CDR1 SGHTA, CDR2 FQGNSA. The CDR3 nucleotides are TGTGCCAGCAGCTTACGTGGGAGTACTAACTATGGCTACACCTTC. Protein sequence: CASSLRGSTNYGYTF. Full variable domain (remainder filled in from reference TRBV7-2 and TRBJ1-2): GAGVSQSPSNKVTEKGKDVELRCDPISGHTALYWYRQSLGQGLEFLIYFQGNSAPDKSGLPSDRFSAERTGGSVSTLTIQRTQQEDSAVYLCASSLRGSTNYGYTFGSGTRLTVV.

V and J are TRBV27 and TRBJ1-6, with a tentative D call TRBD1 (5 bases). V lost 6 bases and J lost 10, with 16 bases in between. CDR1 is MNHEY, CDR2 SMNVEV, per germline (reference sequence). The CDR3 contains 14 residues. CDR3 in amino acids: CASSADPGGSPLHF. CDR3 sequence (DNA): TGTGCCAGCAGCGCGGATCCGGGGGGATCACCCCTCCACTTT.

This chain links TRBV30 with TRBJ1-2; TRBD1 might be the D (6 bases). Germline V gene data show CDR1 as GTSNPN and CDR2 as SVGIG (reference sequence). This CDR3 is built from 13 residues. V dropped 3 bases and J dropped 8 bases, with 16 bases sitting between them. In nucleotides, the CDR3 is TGTGCCTGGAGCGTAGGGGGGGGTACGGGCTACACCTTC. Residues: CAWSVGGGTGYTF.

The CDR3 loop reads CASSPVGGFGYGYTF. In nucleotides, the CDR3 is TGTGCCAGCAGCCCCGTGGGGGGGTTCGGCTATGGCTACACCTTC. The V call is TRBV5-5, the J call TRBJ1-2; the D gene is possibly TRBD1 (5 bases). CDR3 size: 15 residues. Germline V gives CDR1 SGHKS, CDR2 YYEKEE (reference sequence). Trimming removed 4 bases at V and 4 bases at J, with 17 bases between.

The V call is TRBV14, the J call TRBJ2-3, with 8 bases lining up with TRBD1. Trimming removed 4 bases from V and 3 bases from J; junction bases left unmatched: 6. The CDR3 extends over 15 amino acids. Germline values: CDR1 SGHDN, CDR2 FVKESK. The CDR3 coding sequence is TGTGCCAGCAGCCCCGACAGGGGCCCAACAGATACGCAGTATTTT. Protein product: CASSPDRGPTDTQYF.

V gene TRBV5-5 combines with J gene TRBJ2-7; 8 nucleotides line up with TRBD2. V lost 3 bases and J lost 3; bases outside the gene matches: 5. Germline V gene lookup returns CDR1 SGHKS and CDR2 YYEKEE (reference sequence). The length of the CDR3 is 14 residues. The CDR3, as DNA: TGTGCCAGCAGCTCGGGACTAGTCAACTACGAGCAGTACTTC. Protein: CASSSGLVNYEQYF.